These 29 T cell receptor beta chains were sequenced from one sample in a study of blood T cells in healthy people across ages. With a J-beta primer mix and a sample-barcoded 5' primer, a second PCR ran 7 to 11 cycles. TCRdb recomputed calls from the 5' RACE reads with MiXCR, one row per CDR3 protein. Found here are 710,000 or so distinct CDR3 sequences, about 32% of them singletons; the top ten hold less than 20%. The sample consisted of blood. These receptors all stem from a woman of 80 years or more in good health.

The chain combines TRBV7-2 with TRBJ2-3; no clear D gene. There are 15 residues in the CDR3. Germline loops: CDR1 SGHTA, CDR2 FQGNSA. V was shortened by 2 bases and J by 0 bases, with 9 bases between the two germline ends. The CDR3 protein is CASSLTGISTDTQYF. CDR3 bases: TGTGCCAGCAGCTTAACTGGTATAAGCACAGATACGCAGTATTTT.

This clonotype was seen just once. One end of the junction fails to match germline, which may point to a read error. The chain joins TRBV7-2 to TRBJ2-5, with D perhaps matching TRBD1 (5 bases). Germline values: CDR1 SGHTA, CDR2 FQGNSA. The CDR3 loop spans 15 amino acids. CDR3 sequence (DNA): TGTGCCTGCAGCTTAGGCAGGACAATTCCGGAGACCCGGTACTTC. It yields the protein CACSLGRTIPETRYF.

This clonotype was seen many times. This rearrangement joins TRBV5-1 to TRBJ2-7; TRBD1 agrees at 9 bases. Trimming cost V 2 bases and J 4 bases; bases outside gene matches: 28. CDR1 and CDR2 from the germline V gene are SGHRS and YFSETQ. The CDR3 is 22 residues long. The DNA of the CDR3 is TGCGCCAGCAGCTTAGGGCAGGCCGGGACAGGGCTCCCTCGCGTTTCTCAATACGAGCAGTACTTC. Translation: CASSLGQAGTGLPRVSQYEQYF.

In nucleotides, the CDR3 is TGTGCCAGCAGCTTATCGAATGCCAATGAGCAGTTCTTC. Its protein product is CASSLSNANEQFF. V is TRBV7-9 and J is TRBJ2-1; D remains unclear. The CDR3 is 13 amino acids. The germline V and J ends were trimmed by 2 bases and 6 bases, with 8 bases remaining between them. Germline V CDR1 and CDR2: SEHNR, FQNEAQ (reference sequence).

The V gene is TRBV7-3, the J gene TRBJ2-5; D is uncertain. The CDR3 covers 14 residues. The V end lost 6 bases, the J end lost 4 bases, and 15 bases lay between the germline ends. Germline CDR1 is SGHTA and CDR2 is FQGTGA. The CDR3 DNA reads TGTGCCAGCAGTCCCCATAGCCCCCCAGAGACCCAGTACTTC. This sequence encodes CASSPHSPPETQYF.

This clonotype was detected a few times. This could be a read error, since a much larger clone is one nucleotide away. The chain employs TRBV6-2 or TRBV6-3 and TRBJ2-7, with TRBD2 as a possible D gene (6 bases). The CDR3 is 13 amino acids. The germline V gene encodes CDR1 MNHEY and CDR2 SVGEGT. CDR3 residues: CATGLRSYNEQYF. CDR3 nucleotide sequence: TGTGCTACCGGACTACGAAGCTACAATGAGCAGTACTTC.

V and J are TRBV6-2 or TRBV6-3 and TRBJ1-1; D is uncertain. Germline V lookup: CDR1 MNHEY, CDR2 SVGEGT. Trimming shortened V by 8 bases and J by 1 base, and 14 bases separated the two germline ends. The CDR3 spans 14 residues. CDR3 sequence: CASGMRRENTEAFF. The CDR3 DNA follows: TGTGCCAGCGGGATGAGGAGAGAGAACACTGAAGCTTTCTTT.

This chain joins TRBV9 and TRBJ2-1; D is perhaps TRBD1 or TRBD2 (5 bases each). CDR3 length: 16 residues. Per the germline V gene, CDR1 is SGDLS and CDR2 is YYNGEE. Deletions cut 5 bases from V and 10 bases from J, with 25 bases between. Here the CDR3 DNA reads TGTGCCAGCAGTCCCCAATGGGACCCGGCCTCCTACGAGCAGTTCTTC. Translation: CASSPQWDPASYEQFF.

The chain employs TRBV12-3 or TRBV12-4 and TRBJ1-6; tentative D call: TRBD1 (5 bases). This CDR3 comprises 14 residues. The V and J ends lost 6 bases and 11 bases respectively, with 17 bases between them. CDR3 DNA: TGTGCCAGCAGCCTCAATAGGGGCGGTCCACCCCTCCACTTT. It translates to CASSLNRGGPPLHF.

This clonotype was counted many times. The V and J genes are TRBV5-1 and TRBJ1-5; a possible D gene is TRBD1 (6 bases). The CDR3 is 14 residues long. The V end lost 4 bases, the J end lost 0 bases, and 8 bases lay between the germline ends. CDR1 and CDR2 (germline): SGHRS, YFSETQ. This chain's CDR3 is CASSGGDSNQPQHF. As DNA, the CDR3 is TGCGCCAGCAGCGGGGGCGATAGCAATCAGCCCCAGCATTTT.

The V gene is TRBV7-9, the J gene TRBJ1-1; possible D gene TRBD1, 5 bases. Germline-derived CDR1 and CDR2 are SEHNR and FQNEAQ (reference sequence). V dropped 4 bases and J dropped 1 base, with 10 bases sitting between them. The CDR3 loop spans 14 amino acids. The CDR3 reads CASSSNQGNTEAFF. The CDR3, as DNA: TGTGCCAGCAGCTCTAATCAGGGGAACACTGAAGCTTTCTTT.

This clonotype has a count of ten or more. The J gene is TRBJ2-7, the V gene TRBV5-1; D call uncertain. The germline CDR1 and CDR2 sequences are SGHRS and YFSETQ. V gave up 2 bases and J gave up 2 bases, with 11 bases separating them. The length of the CDR3 is 14 residues. CDR3 protein: CASSLSGRAYEQYF. The CDR3 DNA follows: TGCGCCAGCAGCTTATCGGGTAGGGCCTACGAGCAGTACTTC.

In this sample, this clonotype turned up many times. The rearrangement links TRBV20-1 to TRBJ1-2, with a weak D call TRBD1 (5 bases). This CDR3 has 14 amino acids. Per the germline V gene, CDR1 is DFQATT and CDR2 is SNEGSKA (reference sequence). Trimming cost V 3 bases and J 9 bases, with 20 bases left between them. The CDR3 DNA sequence: TGCAGTGCTAGCTCCGGGACTGAACCGGATCGCTACACCTTC. It specifies CSASSGTEPDRYTF.

The chain couples TRBV7-2 to TRBJ2-1; TRBD1 is a possible D gene (8 bases). V gave up 3 bases and J gave up 8 bases, with 17 bases separating them. The germline V gene has CDR1 SGHTA and CDR2 FQGNSA. The CDR3 consists of 15 residues. The CDR3 spells CASSLGTGGGDEQFF. In nucleotides, the CDR3 is TGTGCCAGCAGCTTGGGTACAGGGGGGGGCGATGAGCAGTTCTTC.

As for this clonotype: One base away lies a much larger clone, so this may be a sequencing read error. The chain recombines TRBV5-1 with TRBJ1-5, with 10 bases lining up with TRBD1. The CDR3 is made up of 15 amino acids. With 4 bases clipped from V and 9 bases from J, the junction kept 10 bases outside the gene matches. Germline lookup yields CDR1 SGHRS and CDR2 YFSETQ. CDR3 coding DNA: TGCGCCAGCAGCATCGGGACAGGGGAACGTCGGCCCCAGCATTTT. Protein sequence: CASSIGTGERRPQHF.

This chain uses TRBV30 with TRBJ1-5; TRBD1 matches at 8 bases. CDR3 size: 16 residues. V gave up 3 bases and J gave up 4 bases; unmatched junction bases: 11. CDR1 and CDR2 (germline): GTSNPN, SVGIG (reference sequence). In nucleotides, the CDR3 is TGTGCCTGGAGAAGGACAGGGAGGGTCCCTAATCAGCCCCAGCATTTT. It encodes CAWRRTGRVPNQPQHF. Variable domain in full (rest from reference TRBV30 and TRBJ1-5): SQTIHQWPATLVQPVGSPLSLECTVEGTSNPNLYWYRQAAGRGLQLLFYSVGIGQISSEVPQNLSASRPQDRQFILSSKKLLLSDSGFYLCAWRRTGRVPNQPQHFGDGTRLSIL.

This clonotype has at least ten counts. V is TRBV5-1 and J is TRBJ2-1; D gene ambiguous. Looked up from germline, CDR1 is SGHRS and CDR2 is YFSETQ. The V gene lost 0 bases and the J gene lost 8 bases, with 12 bases spanning the gap. There are 14 residues in the CDR3. The CDR3 sequence: CASSLAFSYDEQFF. For the CDR3, the DNA is TGCGCCAGCAGCTTGGCTTTCAGTTACGATGAGCAGTTCTTC.

This clonotype was counted ten times or more. The rearrangement links TRBV11-2 to TRBJ2-5; D is ambiguous. This CDR3 is 16 amino acids long. The V gene lost 1 base and the J gene lost 1 base, with 13 bases spanning the gap. CDR1 is SGHAT, CDR2 FQNNGV, per germline. This CDR3 is CASSLGRLPGQETQYF. In DNA, the CDR3 is TGTGCCAGCAGCTTAGGTCGTCTCCCAGGCCAAGAGACCCAGTACTTC. Full variable domain (remainder filled in from reference TRBV11-2 and TRBJ2-5): EAGVAQSPRYKIIEKRQSVAFWCNPISGHATLYWYQQILGQGPKLLIQFQNNGVVDDSQLPKDRFSAERLKGVDSTLKIQPAKLEDSAVYLCASSLGRLPGQETQYFGPGTRLLVL.

This clonotype was recorded many times. This chain links TRBV7-2 with TRBJ2-1; no clear D. Germline CDR1 and CDR2: SGHTA and FQGNSA. There are 13 residues in the CDR3. The V end was cut by 1 base, the J end by 7 bases, with 8 bases between. CDR3 nucleotide sequence: TGTGCCAGCAGCTTAGGGCCCGAGAATGAGCAGTTCTTC. Residues: CASSLGPENEQFF.

This clonotype has at least ten counts. This chain uses TRBV7-8 with TRBJ2-7; TRBD1 matches at 7 bases. The germline V gene encodes CDR1 SGHVS and CDR2 FQNEAQ. After removal of 4 bases from V and 4 bases from J, the junction contained 10 bases not matched to a gene. This CDR3 is 15 amino acids long. The CDR3 bases are TGTGCCAGCAGCTATAGGCCCGGGACAGAATACGAGCAGTACTTC. It codes for CASSYRPGTEYEQYF.

This clonotype was detected ten times or more. The gene calls are TRBV5-4 and TRBJ2-1; 11 positions match TRBD2. There are 15 residues in the CDR3. V lost 6 bases, J lost 7 bases, and 9 bases stayed unmatched. Germline CDR1 and CDR2: SGHNT and YYREEE (reference sequence). CDR3 in amino acids: CASTTGGLADNEQFF. The CDR3 DNA follows: TGTGCCAGCACCACGGGGGGACTAGCGGATAATGAGCAGTTCTTC.

This clonotype was detected many times. This chain connects TRBV20-1 to TRBJ2-5; TRBD2 aligns across 14 bases. V was clipped by 3 bases and J by 5 bases; unmatched bases: 8. Germline V CDR1 and CDR2: DFQATT, SNEGSKA (reference sequence). The CDR3 consists of 16 residues. CDR3 DNA: TGCAGTGCTAGCCCTGGGACTAGCGGGGGCCGGGAGACCCAGTACTTC. Amino acid sequence: CSASPGTSGGRETQYF.

In its sample, this clonotype was seen many times. This chain uses TRBV20-1 with TRBJ2-5, with D perhaps TRBD1 or TRBD2 (7 bases each). The CDR3 covers 12 residues. Looked up from germline, CDR1 is DFQATT and CDR2 is SNEGSKA (reference sequence). In DNA form, the CDR3 reads TGCACCTCAGGGGGGGATAAAGAGACCCAGTACTTC. Translation: CTSGGDKETQYF.

This clonotype was found many times. This rearrangement joins TRBV28 to TRBJ2-1; 9 bases fit TRBD2. The germline V gene encodes CDR1 MDHEN and CDR2 SYDVKM. This CDR3 contains 15 residues. Losses at the gene ends were 5 bases for V and 10 bases for J; bases not matched to a gene: 12. The CDR3 protein is CASSVSGGLGREQFF. As DNA, the CDR3 is TGTGCCAGCAGTGTTAGCGGGGGCCTCGGAAGGGAGCAGTTCTTC.

This clonotype has more than one count but fewer than ten. The chain links TRBV7-2 to TRBJ1-5, with D hard to call. Trimming left V 2 bases short and J 5 bases short, with 7 bases between. Germline CDR1 SGHTA, CDR2 FQGNSA. The CDR3 is 13 amino acids. The CDR3, as DNA: TGTGCCAGCAGCTTATTCCGGTATCAGCCCCAGCATTTT. It yields the protein CASSLFRYQPQHF.

The chain employs TRBV3-1 and TRBJ2-5; D uncertain. Trimming cost V 4 bases and J 12 bases, with 12 bases left between them. Germline V gene data show CDR1 as LGHDT and CDR2 as YNNKEL (reference sequence). There are 11 residues in the CDR3. The CDR3 bases are TGTGCCAGCAGCCTACAAGTGGCCGAGTACTTC. Translating gives CASSLQVAEYF.

The CDR3 nucleotides are TGTGCCAGCAGCCCGGACAGCGGGAATGGCTACACCTTC. Encoded protein: CASSPDSGNGYTF. This chain connects TRBV13 to TRBJ1-2, with D perhaps TRBD1 (6 bases). The CDR3 totals 13 residues. Trimming shortened V by 5 bases and J by 6 bases, and 13 bases separated the two germline ends. The germline gives CDR1 PRHDT, CDR2 FYEKMQ (reference sequence).

This clonotype showed up many times. The V and J genes are TRBV7-9 and TRBJ2-1, with 11 positions matching TRBD2. The V gene end was trimmed by 3 bases and the J gene end by 10 bases; junction bases not matched to a gene: 11. Germline lookup yields CDR1 SEHNR and CDR2 FQNEAQ (reference sequence). The CDR3 loop spans 16 amino acids. The CDR3 region has the DNA TGTGCCAGCAGCTTTGTAGCGGGGGGGCTAGGAGACGAGCAGTTCTTC. This codes for CASSFVAGGLGDEQFF.

The rearrangement links TRBV5-6 to TRBJ2-7, with 7 positions matching TRBD1. The trim removed 4 bases at V and 3 bases at J, leaving 13 bases unmatched. The germline CDR1 and CDR2 sequences are SGHDT and YYEEEE. There are 16 residues in the CDR3. The CDR3 spells CASSQGGRQGDYEQYF. Written as DNA, the CDR3 is TGTGCCAGCAGCCAAGGGGGTAGGCAGGGGGACTACGAGCAGTACTTC.